Following are 18 T cell receptor beta chains from one sample sequenced in a study of shared clonotypes between healthy human individuals. Naive CD8 cells lacked CD45RO, underwent positive selection for CCR7 and left out terminally differentiated effector memory CD45RA+ cells. The protocol was immunoSEQ multiplex PCR, while the TCRdb copy is restricted to in-frame clones and leaves out a portion. The sample records about 2 million clones, approximately 94% being singletons. Sample: naive CD8+ T cells sorted from blood. These receptors came from a man aged 18 to 29 in good health.

The V call is TRBV6-5, the J call TRBJ2-5; TRBD2 agrees at 14 bases. V lost 6 bases to trimming and J lost 5 bases; unmatched junction nucleotides: 5. CDR3 length equals 15 residues. CDR1 MNHEY and CDR2 SVGAGI come from the germline V gene. Here the CDR3 reads CASSKGLAGVETQYF. The CDR3 coding sequence is TGTGCCAGCAGCAAGGGACTAGCGGGAGTCGAGACCCAGTACTTC.

To note about this clone: This sample includes further DNA sequences coding for the same CDR3. The rearrangement links TRBV5-4 to TRBJ2-2, with 10 bases identical to TRBD2. Germline V gene lookup returns CDR1 SGHNT and CDR2 YYREEE (reference sequence). The CDR3 has 17 amino acids. The V gene end was trimmed by 2 bases and the J gene end by 2 bases; junction bases not matched to a gene: 6. The DNA of the CDR3 is TGTGCCAGCAGCTTAGGGTTAGCGGGGGGAAACACCGGGGAGCTGTTTTTT. Translated: CASSLGLAGGNTGELFF.

This chain links TRBV29-1 with TRBJ2-3; TRBD1 matches 8 bases. Trimming took 7 bases from V and 4 from J; bases not matched to a gene: 10. This CDR3 contains 14 residues. Per the germline V gene, CDR1 is SQVTM and CDR2 is ANQGSEA. The CDR3 nucleotides are TGCAGCGACCAGGGGGCAGATCCGGCAGATACGCAGTATTTT. Amino acid sequence: CSDQGADPADTQYF.

CDR3 nucleotides: TGTGCCACCACCCTACAATTTAACACTGAAGCTTTCTTT. Its protein product is CATTLQFNTEAFF. The chain has TRBV6-6 and TRBJ1-1; D uncertain. The length of the CDR3 is 13 residues. Germline loops: CDR1 MNHNY, CDR2 SVGAGI (reference sequence). Trimming left V 10 bases short and J 2 bases short, with 14 bases between.

The rearrangement joins TRBV27 to TRBJ1-5; D is ambiguous. Germline CDR1 MNHEY, CDR2 SMNVEV (reference sequence). V dropped 6 bases and J dropped 5 bases, with 11 bases sitting between them. The CDR3 consists of 13 residues. CDR3 in DNA: TGTGCCAGCAGCCCGGAAGGAGATCAGCCCCAGCATTTT. Its translation is CASSPEGDQPQHF.

The V and J genes are TRBV4-1 and TRBJ1-4; 11 positions agree with TRBD1. The germline V gene has CDR1 MGHRA and CDR2 YSYEKL. The length of the CDR3 is 15 residues. Germline trimming cut 4 bases from V and 8 bases from J; bases unmatched to any gene: 6. The CDR3 DNA follows: TGCGCCAGCAGCCCTCCGGGACAGGGGGGGGAAAAACTGTTTTTT. Encoded protein: CASSPPGQGGEKLFF.

This clone was seen only once. CDR3 bases: TGTGCCAGCAGCCGCGAAGGCGGGGAGCTGTTTTTT. Protein: CASSREGGELFF. The rearrangement links TRBV9 to TRBJ2-2, with D unclear. The CDR3 is 12 residues long. CDR1 SGDLS and CDR2 YYNGEE come from the germline V gene. Trimming removed 4 bases from V and 7 bases from J, with 8 bases in between.

With respect to this clone: Other DNA variants within this sample encode the same CDR3. The V and J genes are TRBV9 and TRBJ2-5; TRBD1 matches at 10 bases. From germline, CDR1 is SGDLS and CDR2 YYNGEE. This CDR3 has 14 residues. Germline trimming cut 2 bases from V and 3 bases from J; bases unmatched to any gene: 1. This CDR3 is CASSVTGGEETQYF. The CDR3 region has the DNA TGTGCCAGCAGCGTGACAGGGGGCGAAGAGACCCAGTACTTC.

The chain couples TRBV5-1 to TRBJ2-7, with 7 positions matching TRBD1. The germline gives CDR1 SGHRS, CDR2 YFSETQ. This CDR3 has 15 residues. Losses at the gene ends were 0 bases for V and 4 bases for J; bases not matched to a gene: 7. DNA of the CDR3: TGCGCCAGCAGCTTGGGGACAGGAACGGTTTACGAGCAGTACTTC. The encoded protein is CASSLGTGTVYEQYF.

The chain has TRBV27 and TRBJ2-1; tentatively, D is TRBD2 (6 bases). The CDR3 length is 14 residues. The germline gives CDR1 MNHEY, CDR2 SMNVEV (reference sequence). Trimming took off 6 bases at V and 3 bases at J, with 12 bases between the two ends. The CDR3 DNA reads TGTGCCAGCAGGCCGGGAGTGGTCTACAATGAGCAGTTCTTC. Translating it yields CASRPGVVYNEQFF.

CDR3: CALGGAGDYEQYF. In nucleotides, the CDR3 is TGTGCCTTAGGTGGGGCAGGGGACTACGAGCAGTACTTC. This chain joins TRBV7-9 and TRBJ2-7; tentatively, D is TRBD1 (6 bases). V was shortened by 11 bases and J by 3 bases, with 17 bases between the two germline ends. The germline gives CDR1 SEHNR, CDR2 FQNEAQ (reference sequence). This CDR3 contains 13 residues.

This chain joins TRBV27 and TRBJ2-1; D might be TRBD1 (5 bases). This CDR3 comprises 13 residues. CDR1 and CDR2 from the germline V gene are MNHEY and SMNVEV (reference sequence). Deletions cut 3 bases from V and 7 bases from J, with 10 bases between. CDR3 nucleotides: TGTGCCAGCAGTTTGGGGCCCAGGAATGAGCAGTTCTTC. As protein: CASSLGPRNEQFF.

V usage is TRBV6-5 and J usage is TRBJ2-2; 11 positions match TRBD1. Per the germline V gene, CDR1 is MNHEY and CDR2 is SVGAGI. There are 16 residues in the CDR3. V trimming: 4 bases; J trimming: 4 bases; junction bases outside the gene matches: 5. CDR3 sequence (DNA): TGTGCCAGCAGTTGGACCGGGACAGGGGGCACCGGGGAGCTGTTTTTT. Protein: CASSWTGTGGTGELFF.

This chain connects TRBV7-9 to TRBJ2-7; possible D gene TRBD1, 6 bases. The germline gives CDR1 SEHNR, CDR2 FQNEAQ (reference sequence). The CDR3 has 16 amino acids. V was trimmed by 5 bases and J by 4 bases, leaving 21 bases between them. CDR3 nucleotide sequence: TGTGCCAGCAGCCCCCAACAGGGTCGAGCTTTATACGAGCAGTACTTC. It specifies CASSPQQGRALYEQYF. Based on the CDR3 plus reference TRBV7-9 and TRBJ2-7, the full variable domain is DTGVSQNPRHKITKRGQNVTFRCDPISEHNRLYWYRQTLGQGPEFLTYFQNEAQLEKSRLLSDRFSAERPKGSFSTLEIQRTEQGDSAMYLCASSPQQGRALYEQYFGPGTRLTVT.

The chain has TRBV4-3 and TRBJ1-4; TRBD1 is a possible D gene (6 bases). Trimming stripped 1 base from V and 4 bases from J, with 13 bases between. The CDR3 totals 16 residues. Germline V gene lookup returns CDR1 LGHNA and CDR2 YSLEER. CDR3: CASSQVSAGVNEKLFF. CDR3 bases: TGCGCCAGCAGCCAAGTCTCGGCAGGGGTTAATGAAAAACTGTTTTTT.

The gene calls are TRBV27 and TRBJ1-2, with D unclear. From germline, CDR1 is MNHEY and CDR2 SMNVEV (reference sequence). This CDR3 comprises 15 residues. Trimming left V 5 bases short and J 4 bases short, with 17 bases between. CDR3 bases: TGTGCCAGCAGTCCCGTGGGCAGCGGGAGCTATGGCTACACCTTC. It yields the protein CASSPVGSGSYGYTF.

J is TRBJ2-5 and V is TRBV11-2; 8 nucleotides align to TRBD2. Germline lookup yields CDR1 SGHAT and CDR2 FQNNGV. Trimming cost V 5 bases and J 2 bases; bases outside gene matches: 10. The CDR3 sequence is 16 residues long. The CDR3 DNA follows: TGTGCCAGCAGCCACTACGAGACTAGCGCGCAAGAGACCCAGTACTTC. Its protein product is CASSHYETSAQETQYF.

The chain uses TRBV6-6 and TRBJ2-7, with D possibly TRBD1 on 6 matching bases. Trimming stripped 2 bases from V and 7 bases from J, with 15 bases between. Germline CDR1 and CDR2: MNHNY and SVGAGI (reference sequence). The CDR3 extends over 14 amino acids. The CDR3, as DNA: TGTGCCAGCAGTTACATGTGGTCTACAGGGGAGCAGTACTTC. Translating gives CASSYMWSTGEQYF.